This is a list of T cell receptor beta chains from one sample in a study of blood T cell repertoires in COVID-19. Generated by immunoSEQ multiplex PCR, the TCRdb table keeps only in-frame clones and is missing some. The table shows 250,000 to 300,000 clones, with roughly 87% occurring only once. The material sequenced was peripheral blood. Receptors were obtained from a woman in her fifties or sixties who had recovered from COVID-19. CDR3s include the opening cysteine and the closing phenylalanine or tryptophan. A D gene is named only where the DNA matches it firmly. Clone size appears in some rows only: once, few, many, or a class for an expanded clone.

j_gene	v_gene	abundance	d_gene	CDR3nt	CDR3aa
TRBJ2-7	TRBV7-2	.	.	TGTGCCAGCAGATACTGGACTGGTTCCTACGAGCAGTACTTC	CASRYWTGSYEQYF
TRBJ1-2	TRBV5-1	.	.	TGCGCCAGCAGCTTGGCCGGGGTCACAACCGATGGCTACACCTTC	CASSLAGVTTDGYTF
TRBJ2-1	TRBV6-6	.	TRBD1	TGTGCCAGCACCGAAGGACAGGGGGTCTACAATGAGCAGTTCTTC	CASTEGQGVYNEQFF
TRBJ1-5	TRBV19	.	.	TGTGCCAGTAGTTCGAACCCAGGGGTCCCCAATCAGCCCCAGCATTTT	CASSSNPGVPNQPQHF
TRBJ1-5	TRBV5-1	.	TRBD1	TGCGCCAGCAGAACCGGGACAGGGGATCAGCCCCAGCATTTT	CASRTGTGDQPQHF
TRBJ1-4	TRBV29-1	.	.	TGCAGCGTTGATGGCAGCGCATCTAATGAAAAACTGTTTTTT	CSVDGSASNEKLFF
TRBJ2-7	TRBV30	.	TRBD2	TGTGCCTGGAGTGGTGGACTAGCGGGAGATGCCTACGAGCAGTACTTC	CAWSGGLAGDAYEQYF
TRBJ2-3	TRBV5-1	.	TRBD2	TGCGCCAGCAGCTTGGTCGGGGGGATGGGCACAGATACGCAGTATTTT	CASSLVGGMGTDTQYF
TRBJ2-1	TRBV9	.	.	TGTGCCAGCAGCGTAGTGTGGAGGGCTAGCGACAATGAGCAGTTCTTC	CASSVVWRASDNEQFF
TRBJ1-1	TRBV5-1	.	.	TGCGCCAGCAGGGGGAGGAACACTGAAGCTTTCTTT	CASRGRNTEAFF
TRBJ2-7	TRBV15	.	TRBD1	TGTGCCACCAGCAGAGGTGGACAGGTCTACGAGCAGTACTTC	CATSRGGQVYEQYF
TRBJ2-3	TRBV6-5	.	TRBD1	TGTGCCAGCAGTTTCGACAGGGGCGATACGCAGTATTTT	CASSFDRGDTQYF
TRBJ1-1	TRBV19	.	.	TGTGCCAGTAGTATACAGGGGCTTGAAGCTTTCTTT	CASSIQGLEAFF
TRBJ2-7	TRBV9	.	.	TGTGCCAGCAGCGTAGACCCAGGGTACGAGCAGTACTTC	CASSVDPGYEQYF
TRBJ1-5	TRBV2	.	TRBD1	TGTGCCAGCAGTCGACAGGGGACAGGTCAGCCCCAGCATTTT	CASSRQGTGQPQHF
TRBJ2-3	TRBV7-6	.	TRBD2	TGTGCCAGCAGCTCCACTAGCGGGAGGGCCTTTGATCGCACAGATACGCAGTATTTT	CASSSTSGRAFDRTDTQYF
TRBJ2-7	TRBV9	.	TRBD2	TGTGCCAGCAGCGTAGGACTAGCGGGAGAGGAGCAGTACTTC	CASSVGLAGEEQYF
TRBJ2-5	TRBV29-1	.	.	TGCAGCGTTGACCGCGGGGCTCCGGGGACCCAGTACTTC	CSVDRGAPGTQYF
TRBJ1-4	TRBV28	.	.	TGTGCCAGCAGTTTGACAGTTGCAACTAATGAAAAACTGTTTTTT	CASSLTVATNEKLFF
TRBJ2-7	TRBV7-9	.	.	TGTGCCAGCAGCTCAACCGGGAGCTCCTACGAGCAGTACTTC	CASSSTGSSYEQYF
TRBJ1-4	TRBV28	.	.	TGTGCCAGCAGCCAGACAGGATCCGATGAAAAACTGTTTTTT	CASSQTGSDEKLFF
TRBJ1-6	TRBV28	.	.	TGTGCCAGCAGTTTCGAGGGTTACGGTTCACCCCTCCACTTT	CASSFEGYGSPLHF
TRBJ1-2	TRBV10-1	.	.	TGCGCCAGCCGTAGGGGAAAGAATGGCTACACCTTC	CASRRGKNGYTF
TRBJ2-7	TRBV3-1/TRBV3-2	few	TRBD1	TGTGCCAGCAGCCGGGGGACAGGGGCTACCTACGAGCAGTACTTC	CASSRGTGATYEQYF
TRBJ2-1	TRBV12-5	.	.	TGTGCTAGTGGTTTGGGCTACCACAATGAGCAGTTCTTC	CASGLGYHNEQFF
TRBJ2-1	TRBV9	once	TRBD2	TGTGCCAGCAGCCCCCGGGAATCGGGAGGTGAGCAGTTCTTC	CASSPRESGGEQFF
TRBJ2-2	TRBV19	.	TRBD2	TGTGCCAGTAGTCGGACTAGCGGGGGCCCCGGGGAGCTGTTTTTT	CASSRTSGGPGELFF
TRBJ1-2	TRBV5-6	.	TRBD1	TGTGCCAGCAGCCGGGACAGGTCGGTCTATGGCTACACCTTC	CASSRDRSVYGYTF
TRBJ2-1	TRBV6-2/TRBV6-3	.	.	TGTGCCAGCAGTTATAGGGAGAGTGAGCAGTTCTTC	CASSYRESEQFF
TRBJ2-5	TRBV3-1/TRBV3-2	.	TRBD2	TGTGCCAGCAGCCCGAGACTAGCGGGGGAAGAGACCCAGTACTTC	CASSPRLAGEETQYF
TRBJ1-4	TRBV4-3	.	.	TGCGCCAGCAGCCAAGATCTGTGGGCGGGCCACGGTGAAAAACTGTTTTTT	CASSQDLWAGHGEKLFF
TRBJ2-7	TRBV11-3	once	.	TGTGCCAGCAGCTGGGGCCGTTTGGGCGAGCAGTACTTC	CASSWGRLGEQYF
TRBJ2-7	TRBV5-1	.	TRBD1	TGCGCCAGCAGCCCCCGGACAGGGATGGACGAGCAGTACTTC	CASSPRTGMDEQYF
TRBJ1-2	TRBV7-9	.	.	TGTGCCAGCAGCTTCCAGGCAGGAAGCCGGTATGGGCATGGCTACACCTTC	CASSFQAGSRYGHGYTF
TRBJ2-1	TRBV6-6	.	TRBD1	TGTGCCAGCAGTTACTCGGGACAGGGGTACAATGAGCAGTTCTTC	CASSYSGQGYNEQFF
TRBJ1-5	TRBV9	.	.	TGTGCCAGCAGCTCAGGAGGTGCGTCGGCATATAGCAATCAGCCCCAGCATTTT	CASSSGGASAYSNQPQHF
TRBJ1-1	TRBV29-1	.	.	TGCAGCGTTGAACAGGTATCAGAAGCTTTCTTT	CSVEQVSEAFF
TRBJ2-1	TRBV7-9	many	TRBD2	TGTGCCAGCAGCTTGGCTCTCGGGAGGAATGAGCAGTTCTTC	CASSLALGRNEQFF
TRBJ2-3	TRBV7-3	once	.	TGTGCCAGCAGCCCGAGACGCGGTTGGGATACGCAGTATTTT	CASSPRRGWDTQYF
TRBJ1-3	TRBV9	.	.	TGTGCCAGCAGCGTAGGGCCCAAAGTCTCTGGAAACACCATATATTTT	CASSVGPKVSGNTIYF
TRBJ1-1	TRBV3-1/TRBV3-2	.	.	TGTGCCAGCAGCCGCCTCGGCGGAGGAGACACTGAAGCTTTCTTT	CASSRLGGGDTEAFF
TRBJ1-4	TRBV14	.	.	TGTGCCAGCAGCCCAAGTATGAGAATAGGGGCTGAAAAACTGTTTTTT	CASSPSMRIGAEKLFF
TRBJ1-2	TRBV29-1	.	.	TGCAGCGTTGAAGGCCCAGGGTCCACCTTC	CSVEGPGSTF
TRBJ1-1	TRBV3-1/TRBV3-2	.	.	TGTGCCAGCAGCCCCCTTTGGTTAGGAGGGGACACTGAAGCTTTCTTT	CASSPLWLGGDTEAFF
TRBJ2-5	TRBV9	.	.	TGTGCCAGCAGCTTAAGACTAGACCCAGAGACCCAGTACTTC	CASSLRLDPETQYF
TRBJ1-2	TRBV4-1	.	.	TGCGCCAGCAGCCAGGCGGGCGCACGGGGGAACTATGGCTACACCTTC	CASSQAGARGNYGYTF
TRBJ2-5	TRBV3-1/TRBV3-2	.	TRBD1	TGTGCCAGCAGCCCGTCCGGGACAGGGGGCGCGGAGACCCAGTACTTC	CASSPSGTGGAETQYF
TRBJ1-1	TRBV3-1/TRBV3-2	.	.	TGTGCCAGCAGCCCATTTGACAGGACGAACACTGAAGCTTTCTTT	CASSPFDRTNTEAFF
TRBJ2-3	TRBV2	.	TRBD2	TGTGCCACCAGCCCGGCTAGCGGGAGGGCTACAGATACGCAGTATTTT	CATSPASGRATDTQYF
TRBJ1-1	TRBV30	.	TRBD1	TGTGCCTGGAGTCAGTTTCGACAGGGACGAGGGGAAGCTTTCTTT	CAWSQFRQGRGEAFF
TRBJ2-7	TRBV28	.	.	TGTGCCAGCAGTGGCCTTCGGTTTGCGGCGGCTCGTAACGAGCAGTACTTC	CASSGLRFAAARNEQYF
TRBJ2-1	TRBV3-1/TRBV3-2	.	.	TGTGCCAGCAGCCCTTTGCGCGGTGAGCAGTTCTTC	CASSPLRGEQFF
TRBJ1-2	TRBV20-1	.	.	TGCAGTGCCCAAGGGACATCTGGCTACACCTTC	CSAQGTSGYTF
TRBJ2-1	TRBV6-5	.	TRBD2	TGTGCCAGCAGTCTTAGCGGGAGTCACTACAATGAGCAGTTCTTC	CASSLSGSHYNEQFF